What follows are 27 T cell receptor beta chains derived from one specimen sequenced in a study of T cell repertoires in cytomegalovirus infection. Each CDR3 protein is one row after TCRdb ran MiXCR on the reads. This sample carries approximately 200,000 distinct CDR3 sequences, about 23% of them seen once, and the ten largest clones take roughly 18%. The sequencing input was CD8+ T cells from PBMCs. Every receptor here comes from a human donor in good health (CMV status not recorded). Some clones in this sample may be carry-over from other donors' samples.

CDR3 bases: TGCAGCGTGGCGGGACAGGGGCTTAGTGGCTACACCTTC. Its translation is CSVAGQGLSGYTF. The V call is TRBV29-1, the J call TRBJ1-2, with 10 positions matching TRBD1. V dropped 6 bases and J dropped 7; count of bases not matched to a gene: 8. The CDR3 spans 13 residues. CDR1 is SQVTM, CDR2 ANQGSEA, per germline.

There are many counts of this clonotype. This chain connects TRBV7-8 to TRBJ2-2; no definite D call. The ends were cut back, 4 bases at V and 4 bases at J, with 1 base in the middle. Germline CDR1 is SGHVS and CDR2 is FQNEAQ. There are 11 residues in the CDR3. CDR3 DNA: TGTGCCAGCAGCTCCACCGGGGAGCTGTTTTTT. Amino acid sequence: CASSSTGELFF.

This clonotype has ten or more counts. The J gene is TRBJ2-7, the V gene TRBV5-1, with TRBD1 matching over 7 bases. The ends lost 5 bases at V and 6 bases at J; junction bases unmatched: 8. Per germline, CDR1 SGHRS and CDR2 YFSETQ. CDR3 length: 13 amino acids. CDR3 coding DNA: TGCGCCAGCAGTCTTTTGACAGGGAGCGAGCAGTACTTC. Translated, it gives CASSLLTGSEQYF. Full variable domain (outside the CDR3, taken from reference TRBV5-1 and TRBJ2-7): KAGVTQTPRYLIKTRGQQVTLSCSPISGHRSVSWYQQTPGQGLQFLFEYFSETQRNKGNFPGRFSGRQFSNSRSEMNVSTLELGDSALYLCASSLLTGSEQYFGPGTRLTVT.

The V call is TRBV28, the J call TRBJ2-5; D remains ambiguous. The germline V gene has CDR1 MDHEN and CDR2 SYDVKM. The CDR3 runs to 15 residues. V dropped 2 bases and J dropped 2 bases, with 12 bases sitting between them. CDR3 residues: CASSLNPRVQETQYF. The CDR3 bases are TGTGCCAGCAGTTTAAACCCCCGGGTACAAGAGACCCAGTACTTC. The complete variable domain, with remaining parts taken from reference TRBV28 and TRBJ2-5, reads DVKVTQSSRYLVKRTGEKVFLECVQDMDHENMFWYRQDPGLGLRLIYFSYDVKMKEKGDIPEGYSVSREKKERFSLILESASTNQTSMYLCASSLNPRVQETQYFGPGTRLLVL.

This clonotype was picked up a small number of times. The V and J genes are TRBV24-1 and TRBJ2-1; D may be TRBD2 (6 bases). The ends were cut back, 2 bases at V and 9 bases at J, with 10 bases in the middle. The CDR3 loop spans 13 amino acids. Per germline, CDR1 KGHDR and CDR2 SFDVKD. In DNA, the CDR3 is TGTGCCACCAGTGATTCTAGGGGAGGTGAGCAGTTCTTC. Its translation is CATSDSRGGEQFF.

This clonotype was observed a handful of times. V gene TRBV20-1 combines with J gene TRBJ1-1; no reliable D call. The CDR3 covers 13 residues. V lost 3 bases, J lost 1 base, and 9 bases lay in between. The germline gives CDR1 DFQATT, CDR2 SNEGSKA (reference sequence). The CDR3 here is CSASAGWNTEAFF. DNA for the CDR3: TGCAGTGCTAGTGCAGGTTGGAACACTGAAGCTTTCTTT.

The chain combines TRBV27 with TRBJ2-1; D is perhaps TRBD1 (6 bases). V dropped 5 bases and J dropped 4 bases, with 15 bases sitting between them. The germline gives CDR1 MNHEY, CDR2 SMNVEV (reference sequence). CDR3 length equals 15 residues. The CDR3 DNA reads as TGTGCCAGCAGTCAAACAGGGCCGCATTACAATGAGCAGTTCTTC. Protein sequence: CASSQTGPHYNEQFF.

The sample holds a few counts of this clonotype. The chain is built from TRBV28 and TRBJ2-6; 12 bases align to TRBD2. The CDR3 is made up of 19 amino acids. The germline CDR1 and CDR2 sequences are MDHEN and SYDVKM. J gave up 3 bases and V 6 bases, and 12 bases lay outside the gene matches. CDR3 sequence: CASRPELAGGPFGANVLTF. The CDR3, as DNA: TGTGCCAGCAGACCAGAGCTAGCGGGGGGGCCGTTTGGGGCCAACGTCCTGACTTTC.

The J gene is TRBJ2-5, the V gene TRBV6-5; D is unresolved. CDR1 is MNHEY and CDR2 is SVGAGI in the germline V gene. The germline V and J ends were trimmed by 5 bases and 5 bases, with 21 bases remaining between them. The CDR3 sequence is 16 residues long. The CDR3 loop reads CASSLTLVQVTETQYF. DNA for the CDR3: TGTGCCAGCAGTCTTACACTTGTCCAGGTTACGGAGACCCAGTACTTC.

This clonotype has just a few counts. The chain has TRBV15 and TRBJ2-5; a possible D gene is TRBD2 (5 bases). V was clipped by 0 bases and J by 2 bases, with 10 bases between them. The length of the CDR3 is 15 residues. Germline loops: CDR1 LNHNV, CDR2 YYDKDF (reference sequence). The CDR3: CATSRDRGPQETQYF. Written as DNA, the CDR3 is TGTGCCACCAGCAGAGATAGAGGGCCTCAAGAGACCCAGTACTTC.

Only a few counts were recorded for this clonotype. The chain recombines TRBV19 with TRBJ2-7, with 12 bases matching TRBD2. Trimming cost V 5 bases and J 5 bases; bases outside gene matches: 7. Germline V lookup: CDR1 LNHDA, CDR2 SQIVND (reference sequence). This CDR3 has 15 amino acids. The CDR3 is CASSSTSGGMNEQYF. The DNA for the CDR3 is TGTGCCAGTAGTTCCACTAGCGGGGGGATGAACGAGCAGTACTTC.

This clonotype has just a few counts. The chain carries TRBV5-1 and TRBJ2-1; D might be TRBD1 (5 bases). Trimming took off 4 bases at V and 7 bases at J, with 15 bases between the two ends. The CDR3 contains 14 residues. From germline, CDR1 is SGHRS and CDR2 YFSETQ. The DNA of the CDR3 is TGCGCCAGCAGCACCGCAGTACAGGCTAATGAGCAGTTCTTC. Translated: CASSTAVQANEQFF.

The chain combines TRBV7-9 with TRBJ2-7; D not resolved. The germline V and J ends were trimmed by 4 bases and 0 bases, with 13 bases remaining between them. The germline gives CDR1 SEHNR, CDR2 FQNEAQ (reference sequence). The length of the CDR3 is 15 residues. DNA of the CDR3: TGTGCCAGCAGCTCCCGACACAGCAGCTCCTACGAGCAGTACTTC. It encodes CASSSRHSSSYEQYF.

CDR3 coding DNA: TGCAGTGCTAGCCCGGGCGGGGGTTACGAGCAGTACTTC. This gives the protein CSASPGGGYEQYF. J is TRBJ2-7 and V is TRBV20-1; 7 bases line up with TRBD2. V was clipped by 3 bases and J by 4 bases; unmatched bases: 6. The V gene's germline CDR1 is DFQATT and CDR2 SNEGSKA (reference sequence). The CDR3 contains 13 residues.

The chain is built from TRBV2 and TRBJ2-2; D possibly corresponds to TRBD1 (5 bases). The CDR3 is made up of 16 amino acids. Germline V CDR1 and CDR2: SNHLY, FYNNEI. Between the trimmed V and J ends, which lost 6 bases and 3 bases, there was a span of 17 bases. The CDR3, as DNA: TGTGCCAGCAGCCCAGGGTGGCAGGGTGACACCGGGGAGCTGTTTTTT. Its translation: CASSPGWQGDTGELFF.

This clonotype has at least ten counts. V is TRBV29-1 and J is TRBJ1-2, with TRBD1 matching over 8 bases. The V and J ends lost 4 bases and 3 bases, in that order; junction bases with no gene match: 1. CDR1 SQVTM and CDR2 ANQGSEA come from the germline V gene. The CDR3 is made up of 12 amino acids. CDR3 sequence (DNA): TGCAGCGTTGCGACAGGGGACTATGGCTACACCTTC. As protein: CSVATGDYGYTF.

J is TRBJ2-1 and V is TRBV29-1; D is unclear. The CDR3 length is 13 residues. In germline, CDR1 is SQVTM, CDR2 ANQGSEA. The V gene lost 4 bases and the J gene lost 4 bases, with 11 bases spanning the gap. The CDR3 DNA sequence: TGCAGCGTTGCAGGTCTAAGGTACAATGAGCAGTTCTTC. Protein product: CSVAGLRYNEQFF.

The chain recombines TRBV7-2 with TRBJ2-7; 10 bases are a match to TRBD1. The V segment lost 1 base and the J segment 3 bases; nucleotides outside the gene matches: 6. Germline V gives CDR1 SGHTA, CDR2 FQGNSA. This CDR3 region has 16 residues. As DNA, the CDR3 is TGTGCCAGCAGCTTAGTTCGGACAGGGGGGTACTACGAGCAGTACTTC. It encodes CASSLVRTGGYYEQYF.

This clonotype came up many times. This chain uses TRBV7-8 with TRBJ2-1, with D uncertain. The V end lost 1 base, the J end lost 6 bases, and 7 bases lay between the germline ends. Germline CDR1 reads SGHVS; CDR2 reads FQNEAQ. The CDR3 sequence is 13 residues long. In DNA form, the CDR3 reads TGTGCCAGCAGCTTAGATTCGGTCAATGAGCAGTTCTTC. Translating it yields CASSLDSVNEQFF.

In this sample, this clonotype turned up a few times. The chain carries TRBV7-9 and TRBJ1-1; a possible D gene is TRBD1 (6 bases). The ends were cut back, 5 bases at V and 7 bases at J, with 14 bases in the middle. The CDR3 spans 13 residues. CDR1 SEHNR and CDR2 FQNEAQ come from the germline V gene (reference sequence). The CDR3: CASSTRGDIEAFF. The DNA of the CDR3 is TGTGCCAGCAGCACTAGGGGGGACATTGAAGCTTTCTTT.

The V call is TRBV5-6, the J call TRBJ2-7, with 8 bases identical to TRBD1. The CDR3 totals 15 residues. The V gene end was trimmed by 3 bases and the J gene end by 0 bases; junction bases not matched to a gene: 5. CDR1 and CDR2 (germline): SGHDT, YYEEEE. CDR3: CASSSGQESSYEQYF. CDR3 DNA sequence: TGTGCCAGCAGCTCGGGACAGGAAAGCTCCTACGAGCAGTACTTC.

The chain links TRBV5-4 to TRBJ2-7; TRBD1 might be the D (5 bases). Germline V lookup: CDR1 SGHNT, CDR2 YYREEE (reference sequence). The V end was cut by 0 bases, the J end by 2 bases, with 12 bases between. The CDR3 is 15 residues long. This CDR3 reads CASSLVRGGPYEQYF. In nucleotides, the CDR3 is TGTGCCAGCAGCTTGGTAAGGGGCGGCCCCTACGAGCAGTACTTC.

The table lists this clonotype with a few counts. This chain joins TRBV6-6 and TRBJ1-5; D may be TRBD1 (6 bases). CDR1 and CDR2 (germline): MNHNY, SVGAGI (reference sequence). V lost 9 bases and J lost 2, with 14 bases in between. This CDR3 has 14 amino acids. The CDR3 nucleotides are TGTGCCAGTTGGACGGGGGGCCGCAATCAGCCCCAGCATTTT. Its translation: CASWTGGRNQPQHF.

This clonotype was seen repeatedly, ten times or more. This chain uses TRBV12-3 or TRBV12-4 with TRBJ2-1, with D possibly being TRBD2 (5 bases). This CDR3 comprises 14 residues. The V end lost 5 bases, the J end lost 2 bases, and 10 bases lay between the germline ends. The CDR3 loop reads CASSSGTPYNEQFF. CDR3 in DNA: TGTGCCAGCAGTAGCGGCACCCCCTACAATGAGCAGTTCTTC.

This clonotype has only a few counts. V usage is TRBV7-2 and J usage is TRBJ1-1; 9 bases align to TRBD1. Germline CDR1 and CDR2: SGHTA and FQGNSA. V shed 5 bases, J shed 3 bases, and the junction held 4 bases outside the gene matches. The CDR3 sequence is 14 residues long. The CDR3 loop is CASSQQGADTEAFF. The CDR3 bases are TGTGCCAGCAGCCAACAGGGGGCTGACACTGAAGCTTTCTTT.

Only one count was recorded for this clonotype. This chain joins TRBV10-2 and TRBJ2-3; D may be TRBD2 (5 bases). The CDR3 is made up of 14 amino acids. The V gene lost 5 bases and the J gene lost 4 bases, with 13 bases spanning the gap. Germline loops: CDR1 WSHSY, CDR2 SAAADI. The CDR3, as DNA: TGCGCCAGCAGTCTCTCCTCGAGGGCAGATACGCAGTATTTT. Amino acids: CASSLSSRADTQYF.

The rearrangement joins TRBV4-1 to TRBJ1-1; D gene uncertain. Germline-derived CDR1 and CDR2 are MGHRA and YSYEKL. The V end lost 2 bases, the J end lost 6 bases, and 4 bases lay between the germline ends. The CDR3 is 11 residues long. The CDR3 region is CASSQLAEAFF. CDR3 sequence (DNA): TGCGCCAGCAGCCAACTCGCTGAAGCTTTCTTT.